This T cell receptor beta chain is from a study of shared T cell receptors in the human thymus. Assay used: immunoSEQ multiplex PCR; TCRdb lists only in-frame clones, some missing. This table holds hundreds of thousands of clones, roughly 86% found once. CDR3 size: 18 residues. Germline V gene data show CDR1 as SGHTS and CDR2 as YDEGEE. V dropped 1 base and J dropped 4; count of bases not matched to a gene: 14. The same specimen was also included in a second study, on human thymus T cells. From that paper: Having surgery to correct congenital heart defects, healthy Finnish infants acted as the donors. Thymus tissue was removed during corrective cardiac surgery. In thymic and blood repertoires alike, V and J usage looked biased. Related research described strongly overlapping thymic repertoires in unrelated people.

The specimen was thymocytes. The rearrangement joins TRBV5-8 to TRBJ2-5; 9 positions agree with TRBD2. The sequence was obtained from a boy younger than two with a congenital heart defect. The CDR3 spells CASSLSSGGPIEGETQYF. In DNA form, the CDR3 reads TGTGCCAGCAGCTTGTCCAGCGGGGGGCCAATAGAGGGAGAGACCCAGTACTTC. Complete variable domain (other parts from reference TRBV5-8 and TRBJ2-5): EAGVTQSPTHLIKTRGQQATLRCSPISGHTSVYWYQQALGLGLQFLLWYDEGEERNRGNFPPRFSGRQFPNYSSELNVNALELEDSALYLCASSLSSGGPIEGETQYFGPGTRLLVL.